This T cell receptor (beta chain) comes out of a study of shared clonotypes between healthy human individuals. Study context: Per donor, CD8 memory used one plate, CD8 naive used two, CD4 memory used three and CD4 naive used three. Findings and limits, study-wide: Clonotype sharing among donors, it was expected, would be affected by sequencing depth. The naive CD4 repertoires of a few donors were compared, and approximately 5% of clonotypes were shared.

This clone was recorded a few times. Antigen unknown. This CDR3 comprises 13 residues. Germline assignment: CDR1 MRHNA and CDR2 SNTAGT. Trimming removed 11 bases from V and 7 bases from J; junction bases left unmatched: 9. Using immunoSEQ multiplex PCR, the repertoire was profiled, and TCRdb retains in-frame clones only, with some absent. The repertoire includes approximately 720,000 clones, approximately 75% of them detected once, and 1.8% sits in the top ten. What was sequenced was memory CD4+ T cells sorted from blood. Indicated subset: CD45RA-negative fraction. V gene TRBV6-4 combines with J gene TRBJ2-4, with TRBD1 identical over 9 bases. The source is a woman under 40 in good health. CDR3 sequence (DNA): TGTGCCCGCACAGGGGGCCTCTTTAACATTCAGTACTTC. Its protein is CARTGGLFNIQYF.